What follows is one TCR beta chain and its context. The sample originates from a study of CD8 T cells in Susac syndrome. Random-hexamer reverse transcription was applied to roughly 0.5 to 1 ug RNA. MiXCR was run by TCRdb on the immunoSEQ multiplex PCR reads, yielding one entry per CDR3 protein. The sample contains around 140,000 distinct CDR3 sequences, 80% to 85% of which appear only once. Sequencing targeted TCR beta in T cells from blood (CD8+ and CD4+). The multiple sclerosis controls comprised treatment-naive patients whose relapsing-remitting disease was stable or active. FACS was used to enrich TEMRA cells, whereas the CD8+ and CD4+ T cells were obtained by negative isolation. This CDR3 region has 14 residues. Germline lookup yields CDR1 MDHEN and CDR2 SYDVKM. V lost 7 bases to trimming and J lost 1 base; unmatched junction nucleotides: 7.

The chain is built from TRBV28 and TRBJ2-7; 7 bases map to TRBD1. This sequence originates from a human donor with multiple sclerosis. The sample comprised CD8+ T cells from PBMCs. CDR3 in amino acids: CASTLQGQSYEQYF. For the CDR3, the DNA is TGTGCCAGCACCCTGCAGGGACAGTCCTACGAGCAGTACTTC.